This entry lists 18 T cell receptor beta chains sequenced from one sample in a study of blood T cell repertoires in COVID-19. This table comes from immunoSEQ multiplex PCR, and its TCRdb copy is limited to in-frame clones, with some not included. The sample consists of some 300,000 clones, approximately 91% of them appearing once. Sequencing was done on a sample of PBMCs or T cells enriched from blood (not recorded which). The receptors here all came from a woman in her forties who had recovered from COVID-19.

The chain recombines TRBV5-1 with TRBJ2-7, with TRBD1 matching over 7 bases. J lost 5 bases, V lost 8 bases, and 13 bases had no gene match. The V gene's germline CDR1 is SGHRS and CDR2 YFSETQ. The CDR3 has 14 residues. The CDR3 spells CASSVPGQYHEQYF. Written as DNA, the CDR3 is TGCGCCAGTTCAGTACCGGGACAGTACCACGAGCAGTACTTC.

In its sample, this clone was seen once. The rearrangement joins TRBV18 to TRBJ2-7; 7 bases match TRBD1. CDR1 KGHSH and CDR2 LQKENI come from the germline V gene. The junction had 10 bases not matched to a gene; V was cut back by 5 bases and J by 3 bases. The CDR3 is 15 amino acids. CDR3 residues: CASSTYRGMLYEQYF. The CDR3 coding sequence is TGTGCCAGCTCAACTTACAGGGGAATGCTCTACGAGCAGTACTTC.

DNA of the CDR3: TGTGCCAGCAGTGAAAAGGGCAGGGTGCAATCACCCCTCCACTTT. Protein product: CASSEKGRVQSPLHF. The chain combines TRBV6-1 with TRBJ1-6; D is possibly TRBD1 (5 bases). CDR1 and CDR2 (germline): MNHNS, SASEGT. V lost 2 bases to trimming and J lost 10 bases, with 15 bases between them. The CDR3 spans 15 residues.

This chain links TRBV5-1 with TRBJ1-6, with D possibly TRBD1 on 5 matching bases. The germline gives CDR1 SGHRS, CDR2 YFSETQ. The germline V and J ends were trimmed by 1 base and 3 bases, with 8 bases remaining between them. The CDR3 covers 15 residues. The CDR3: CASSLRGIYNSPLHF. The CDR3 region has the DNA TGCGCCAGCAGCTTGAGGGGAATCTATAATTCACCCCTCCACTTT.

V is TRBV2 and J is TRBJ2-1, with D perhaps matching TRBD1 (6 bases). Per germline, CDR1 SNHLY and CDR2 FYNNEI. The V and J ends lost 7 bases and 0 bases respectively, with 13 bases between them. There are 15 residues in the CDR3. The CDR3 region is CASTRRGSSYNEQFF. For the CDR3, the DNA is TGTGCCAGCACTCGAAGGGGGTCCTCCTACAATGAGCAGTTCTTC. The full variable domain, completed using reference TRBV2 and TRBJ2-1, is EPEVTQTPSHQVTQMGQEVILRCVPISNHLYFYWYRQILGQKVEFLVSFYNNEISEKSEIFDDQFSVERPDGSNFTLKIRSTKLEDSAMYFCASTRRGSSYNEQFFGPGTRLTVL.

The chain joins TRBV19 to TRBJ2-3, with TRBD1 as a possible D gene (5 bases). V was shortened by 4 bases and J by 6 bases, with 8 bases between the two germline ends. The germline gives CDR1 LNHDA, CDR2 SQIVND (reference sequence). The CDR3 runs 12 residues. The chain's CDR3 is CASSNQGDTQYF. Written as DNA, the CDR3 is TGTGCCAGTAGTAACCAGGGTGATACGCAGTATTTT.

The chain combines TRBV7-9 with TRBJ2-1, with 8 bases matching TRBD2. The V segment lost 6 bases and the J segment 8 bases; nucleotides outside the gene matches: 9. The V gene's germline CDR1 is SEHNR and CDR2 FQNEAQ (reference sequence). CDR3 length: 14 amino acids. CDR3 sequence reads: CASRVAGILDEQFF. The DNA of the CDR3 is TGTGCCAGCAGGGTAGCGGGAATCTTAGATGAGCAGTTCTTC.

The chain recombines TRBV9 with TRBJ2-3; D is perhaps TRBD2 (5 bases). The CDR3 has 15 amino acids. Germline V gene sequence: CDR1 SGDLS, CDR2 YYNGEE. Trimming took 0 bases from V and 5 from J, leaving 13 bases between them. CDR3 nucleotide sequence: TGTGCCAGCAGCGTAGTCCCAGCGGCGGGAGATACGCAGTATTTT. It yields the protein CASSVVPAAGDTQYF.

The CDR3 reads CASSPNRAGYTF. CDR3 coding DNA: TGTGCCAGCAGTCCGAACAGGGCTGGCTACACCTTC. This chain joins TRBV27 and TRBJ1-2; tentatively, D is TRBD1 (6 bases). V lost 5 bases and J lost 7, with 11 bases in between. This CDR3 spans 12 amino acids. The germline gives CDR1 MNHEY, CDR2 SMNVEV (reference sequence).

The chain uses TRBV6-2 or TRBV6-3 and TRBJ2-1; 10 bases match TRBD2. CDR3 size: 16 residues. Per germline, CDR1 MNHEY and CDR2 SVGEGT. V trimming: 5 bases; J trimming: 8 bases; junction bases outside the gene matches: 12. The CDR3 loop is CASSLLLAGASDEQFF. In DNA, the CDR3 is TGTGCCAGCAGTCTCCTCCTAGCGGGAGCGTCTGATGAGCAGTTCTTC.

The chain uses TRBV10-3 and TRBJ2-3; TRBD1 agrees at 9 bases. Per germline, CDR1 ENHRY and CDR2 SYGVKD. V was pared by 4 bases and J by 4 bases, with 0 bases of the junction left unmatched. The CDR3 runs to 13 residues. CDR3 DNA: TGTGCCATCAGTGGACAGGGGGCAGATACGCAGTATTTT. Protein: CAISGQGADTQYF.

This clone was seen a single time. The V gene is TRBV5-1, the J gene TRBJ2-1; D might be TRBD1 (5 bases). Trimming took 0 bases from V and 6 from J, leaving 10 bases between them. Germline V CDR1 and CDR2: SGHRS, YFSETQ. CDR3 size: 14 residues. CDR3 protein: CASSLGGRTNEQFF. The CDR3 nucleotides are TGCGCCAGCAGCTTGGGGGGCCGGACCAATGAGCAGTTCTTC. Drawing the rest from reference TRBV5-1 and TRBJ2-1, the complete variable domain is KAGVTQTPRYLIKTRGQQVTLSCSPISGHRSVSWYQQTPGQGLQFLFEYFSETQRNKGNFPGRFSGRQFSNSRSEMNVSTLELGDSALYLCASSLGGRTNEQFFGPGTRLTVL.

This chain connects TRBV5-8 to TRBJ1-3; unclear D gene. V was shortened by 0 bases and J by 0 bases, with 10 bases between the two germline ends. The CDR3 loop spans 16 amino acids. From germline, CDR1 is SGHTS and CDR2 YDEGEE. The CDR3, as DNA: TGTGCCAGCAGCTTGGTGACTGTGGCCTCTGGAAACACCATATATTTT. Residues: CASSLVTVASGNTIYF.

The chain carries TRBV5-1 and TRBJ2-7; weak D call: TRBD2 (7 bases). V dropped 0 bases and J dropped 7 bases, with 11 bases sitting between them. CDR1 SGHRS and CDR2 YFSETQ come from the germline V gene. The CDR3 totals 13 residues. Written as DNA, the CDR3 is TGCGCCAGCAGCTTGGGAGGGGGAGGGGAGCAGTACTTC. Protein product: CASSLGGGGEQYF.

The chain combines TRBV2 with TRBJ1-2; D might be TRBD1 (6 bases). Per germline, CDR1 SNHLY and CDR2 FYNNEI. This CDR3 has 14 amino acids. The V end lost 1 base, the J end lost 2 bases, and 8 bases lay between the germline ends. Here the CDR3 DNA reads TGTGCCAGCAGTGAAGACAGGGCAAACTATGGCTACACCTTC. Translated: CASSEDRANYGYTF. The variable domain in full, with the rest retrieved from reference TRBV2 and TRBJ1-2, is EPEVTQTPSHQVTQMGQEVILRCVPISNHLYFYWYRQILGQKVEFLVSFYNNEISEKSEIFDDQFSVERPDGSNFTLKIRSTKLEDSAMYFCASSEDRANYGYTFGSGTRLTVV.

The rearrangement joins TRBV5-1 to TRBJ2-5, with TRBD1 identical over 7 bases. The V and J ends lost 4 bases and 2 bases, in that order; junction bases with no gene match: 5. CDR3 length: 14 residues. In germline, CDR1 is SGHRS, CDR2 YFSETQ. The CDR3, as DNA: TGCGCCAGCAGCCCCGGGACAGCTCAAGAGACCCAGTACTTC. Amino acids: CASSPGTAQETQYF.

This sequence joins TRBV15 and TRBJ2-7; D is possibly TRBD2 (6 bases). CDR3 length equals 15 residues. From germline, CDR1 is LNHNV and CDR2 YYDKDF (reference sequence). The V gene lost 0 bases and the J gene lost 2 bases, with 11 bases spanning the gap. This CDR3 reads CATSREGGGAYEQYF. The CDR3 nucleotides read TGTGCCACCAGCAGAGAGGGAGGAGGGGCCTACGAGCAGTACTTC.

The V gene is TRBV16, the J gene TRBJ1-1; TRBD1 agrees at 8 bases. The CDR3 runs to 14 residues. V trimming: 0 bases; J trimming: 5 bases; junction bases outside the gene matches: 2. CDR1 and CDR2 (germline): KGHSY, FQNENV. CDR3: CASSQSGQGTEAFF. CDR3 sequence (DNA): TGTGCCAGCAGCCAATCTGGACAGGGAACTGAAGCTTTCTTT.